The rows below give T cell receptor beta chains drawn from one sample of a study of PD-L1 blockade in urothelial cancer. Some clones are missing from TCRdb's copy, which holds only in-frame ones; the method was immunoSEQ multiplex PCR. The data show tens of thousands of clones, 84% seen once. This specimen consisted of PBMCs, obtained around atezolizumab (anti-PD-L1) treatment. The source of these receptors is a man aged 55 to 70 with urothelial cancer. Both conserved end residues are part of each CDR3. D genes are given only for firm matches. Some rows have no size entry. The others give once, few or many, or a class for an expanded clone.

v_gene	abundance	d_gene	j_gene	CDR3nt	CDR3aa
TRBV9	-	TRBD1	TRBJ2-3	TGTGCCAGCAGCGTAGATGGCAGGGGGCGACCAGATACGCAGTATTTT	CASSVDGRGRPDTQYF
TRBV5-8	-	TRBD1	TRBJ1-4	TGTGCCAGCAGCGGGCAGGGGGCAGCTAATGAAAAACTGTTTTTT	CASSGQGAANEKLFF
TRBV7-6	-	-	TRBJ1-1	TGTGCCAGCAGCTTAGGGTCGGGAGCTTTCTTT	CASSLGSGAFF
TRBV6-6	once	TRBD1	TRBJ2-3	TGTGCCAGCAGGTTACTTGGGACAGGGCAGGGGTCGCAGTATTTT	CASRLLGTGQGSQYF
TRBV19	-	TRBD1	TRBJ1-2	TGTGCCAGTAGTACCCGGACAGGGGGGGTAGTGTCGGCTGGCTACACCTTC	CASSTRTGGVVSAGYTF
TRBV6-4	-	-	TRBJ2-3	TGTGCCAGCAGTGCGGCAGGGCCCGCAGATACGCAGTATTTT	CASSAAGPADTQYF
TRBV5-6	-	-	TRBJ2-7	TGTGCCAGCAGCTTGGACGGTCACCCCTACGAGCAGTACTTC	CASSLDGHPYEQYF
TRBV10-3	-	TRBD2	TRBJ2-3	TGTGCCATCAGTGAACTAGCGGGGACTGGCACAGATACGCAGTATTTT	CAISELAGTGTDTQYF
TRBV7-3	-	TRBD2	TRBJ2-2	TGTGCCAGCAGCTCTTCGGGACTAGCGGGGGCCCCTAACAGCGCCGGGGAGCTGTTTTTT	CASSSSGLAGAPNSAGELFF
TRBV11-3	-	-	TRBJ2-7	TGTGCCAGCAGCCCCCGGCTCGGCCTGGGAGGCTCCTACGAGCAGTACTTC	CASSPRLGLGGSYEQYF
TRBV7-2	once	TRBD2	TRBJ2-5	TGTGCCAGCAGCGGGCTAGCGGGGGGCCGCCAAGAGACCCAGTACTTC	CASSGLAGGRQETQYF
TRBV6-1	few	TRBD2	TRBJ2-5	TGTGCCAGCAGTGAATCTCCGCGGGGGGTACAAGAGACCCAGTACTTC	CASSESPRGVQETQYF
TRBV10-3	-	TRBD2	TRBJ2-3	TGTGCCATCAGCCGGACTAGCGGGGGGGCGGGGGATACGCAGTATTTT	CAISRTSGGAGDTQYF